The 8 T cell receptor beta chains below come from one sample, sequenced in a study of neoadjuvant anti-PD-1 for oral cavity cancer (dated by TCRdb to the early 2020s). In the paper's terms, the time point label means: after neoadjuvant nivolumab, at surgical resection. Library creation used the immunoSEQ multiplex PCR assay. TCRdb obtained this table from immuneACCESS and retained in-frame rearrangements with V and J assigned. These tables miss some clones; where compared with another copy, unresolved V genes account for less than half of the shortfall, and the remainder is unexplained. Counted in this sample were around 65,000 clones; approximately 87% of them appeared once. The ten largest clones take up around 2.6% of the sample. The input for sequencing was PBMCs, taken after nivolumab (anti-PD-1) treatment. The receptor source for this set is a person aged 35-79 years with oral cavity squamous cell carcinoma.

V is TRBV7-2 and J is TRBJ1-2; D may be TRBD1 (6 bases). Germline V gene sequence: CDR1 SGHTA, CDR2 FQGNSA. Trimming shortened V by 5 bases and J by 8 bases, and 18 bases separated the two germline ends. This CDR3 is 14 amino acids long. As DNA, the CDR3 is TGTGCCAGCAGCCGGGCCCGGGGGCAGGGAGGCTACACCTTC. Translation gives CASSRARGQGGYTF.

This chain links TRBV29-1 with TRBJ2-5, with 7 bases identical to TRBD1. Germline-derived CDR1 and CDR2 are SQVTM and ANQGSEA. The CDR3 totals 13 residues. After removal of 6 bases from V and 5 bases from J, the junction contained 9 bases not matched to a gene. In DNA, the CDR3 is TGCAGCGTAGTGGGGACAGACTACGAGACCCAGTACTTC. This sequence encodes CSVVGTDYETQYF.

V is TRBV7-2 and J is TRBJ1-5, with D tentatively TRBD1 (5 bases). The CDR3 has 16 residues. The V end was cut by 6 bases, the J end by 7 bases, with 22 bases between. CDR1 and CDR2 from the germline V gene are SGHTA and FQGNSA. The CDR3 sequence: CASSRGGSPRGQPQHF. The CDR3 bases are TGTGCCAGCAGTCGCGGGGGGTCCCCACGGGGACAGCCCCAGCATTTT.

The chain carries TRBV7-2 and TRBJ2-3, with D perhaps matching TRBD2 (5 bases). V lost 5 bases to trimming and J lost 2 bases, with 11 bases between them. Germline values: CDR1 SGHTA, CDR2 FQGNSA. This CDR3 has 14 amino acids. The CDR3 here is CASSPGLVTDTQYF. In DNA form, the CDR3 reads TGTGCCAGCAGCCCCGGACTTGTCACAGATACGCAGTATTTT.

This sequence joins TRBV15 and TRBJ2-1; possibly TRBD1 for D (5 bases). The CDR3 totals 18 residues. Germline values: CDR1 LNHNV, CDR2 YYDKDF (reference sequence). Trimming removed 1 base from V and 1 base from J, with 17 bases in between. This CDR3 is CATSRVLYRSLSYNEQFF. CDR3 in DNA: TGTGCCACCAGCAGAGTTCTATACAGGTCACTTTCCTACAATGAGCAGTTCTTC. Combining the CDR3 with reference TRBV15 and TRBJ2-1 gives the whole variable domain DAMVIQNPRYQVTQFGKPVTLSCSQTLNHNVMYWYQQKSSQAPKLLFHYYDKDFNNEADTPDNFQSRRPNTSFCFLDIRSPGLGDTAMYLCATSRVLYRSLSYNEQFFGPGTRLTVL.

The chain combines TRBV30 with TRBJ2-7; a possible D gene is TRBD1 (6 bases). V was cut by 4 bases and J by 5 bases, with 18 bases left in between. The CDR3 loop spans 14 amino acids. Germline loops: CDR1 GTSNPN, CDR2 SVGIG (reference sequence). CDR3 in amino acids: CAWKGWTELNEQYF. The CDR3 DNA is TGTGCCTGGAAAGGTTGGACAGAGCTTAACGAGCAGTACTTC. Using reference TRBV30 and TRBJ2-7 for the parts outside the CDR3, the full variable domain is SQTIHQWPATLVQPVGSPLSLECTVEGTSNPNLYWYRQAAGRGLQLLFYSVGIGQISSEVPQNLSASRPQDRQFILSSKKLLLSDSGFYLCAWKGWTELNEQYFGPGTRLTVT.

This chain links TRBV27 with TRBJ1-6; D not resolved. Trimming shortened V by 5 bases and J by 5 bases, and 7 bases separated the two germline ends. The CDR3 has 13 residues. CDR1 MNHEY and CDR2 SMNVEV come from the germline V gene (reference sequence). CDR3 residues: CASSPTNNSPLHF. The CDR3, as DNA: TGTGCCAGCAGTCCGACTAATAATTCACCCCTCCACTTT.

The table lists this clone with a few counts. The rearrangement links TRBV14 to TRBJ2-1; 9 positions agree with TRBD1. Trimming took 5 bases from V and 14 from J; bases not matched to a gene: 13. The CDR3 runs to 14 residues. Per the germline V gene, CDR1 is SGHDN and CDR2 is FVKESK. CDR3 DNA: TGTGCCAGCAGCGAAGGGGTCCGACAGGGGGACGAGTTCTTC. As protein: CASSEGVRQGDEFF.